A single sample gave rise to the 13 T cell receptor beta chains below, sequenced in a study of T-cell reconstitution after alpha-beta-depleted transplantation in children. Unique molecular identifiers were used in preparing the TCRbeta library. TCRdb independently ran MiXCR on the PCR reads; one entry per CDR3 protein. The sample consists of 260,000 or so distinct CDR3 sequences, 9.5% to 15% of them appearing once. This specimen was PBMCs from the stem cell graft donor, taken from the stem cell graft. These receptors were collected from a human donor who donated a stem cell graft to a child with acute lymphoblastic leukemia.

Many counts were recorded for this clonotype. CDR3: CASSAKGNTEAFF. CDR3 DNA sequence: TGTGCCAGCAGCGCCAAGGGGAACACTGAAGCTTTCTTT. The chain couples TRBV7-2 to TRBJ1-1; D ambiguous. The CDR3 has 13 amino acids. Germline-derived CDR1 and CDR2 are SGHTA and FQGNSA. Trimming stripped 5 bases from V and 1 base from J, with 8 bases between.

In this sample, this clonotype turned up many times. The CDR3 here is CASSPLGPGELFF. The CDR3 nucleotides read TGTGCCAGCAGTCCTCTAGGGCCCGGGGAGCTGTTTTTT. This chain connects TRBV12-3 or TRBV12-4 to TRBJ2-2; D is ambiguous. V was shortened by 5 bases and J by 6 bases, with 10 bases between the two germline ends. The CDR3 extends over 13 amino acids.

This clonotype was picked up many times. The genes are TRBV12-3 or TRBV12-4 and TRBJ2-7; 8 nucleotides agree with TRBD2. The CDR3 contains 14 residues. J lost 2 bases, V lost 6 bases, and 6 bases had no gene match. CDR3 amino acids: CASRSREGPYEQYF. The CDR3 nucleotides are TGTGCCAGCAGAAGCCGGGAGGGCCCCTACGAGCAGTACTTC.

In this sample, this clonotype turned up many times. The chain combines TRBV12-3 or TRBV12-4 with TRBJ2-4, with a weak D call TRBD1 (6 bases). V was pared by 5 bases and J by 8 bases, with 25 bases between. This CDR3 is 17 amino acids long. The CDR3 here is CASSNDKRTVYGDIQYF. The CDR3 DNA reads as TGTGCCAGCAGTAACGATAAGCGGACAGTTTATGGGGACATTCAGTACTTC.

This clonotype was seen at least ten times. The chain carries TRBV15 and TRBJ2-3; D is unresolved. V was shortened by 5 bases and J by 2 bases, with 5 bases between the two germline ends. The CDR3 has 12 residues. Germline CDR1 is LNHNV and CDR2 is YYDKDF (reference sequence). CDR3 protein: CATSGDTDTQYF. The CDR3 bases are TGTGCCACCAGCGGGGACACAGATACGCAGTATTTT.

At least ten counts were recorded for this clonotype. V is TRBV11-2 and J is TRBJ2-7; 7 nucleotides align to TRBD1. Germline CDR1 and CDR2: SGHAT and FQNNGV. V dropped 4 bases and J dropped 0; count of bases not matched to a gene: 12. CDR3 length: 17 amino acids. In DNA form, the CDR3 reads TGTGCCAGCAGCTCCGGGACAGCACGATTTCGCTCCTACGAGCAGTACTTC. Its translation is CASSSGTARFRSYEQYF.

The chain employs TRBV7-9 and TRBJ2-7; 15 bases map to TRBD2. The germline V gene encodes CDR1 SEHNR and CDR2 FQNEAQ (reference sequence). This CDR3 spans 17 amino acids. The trim removed 10 bases at V and 3 bases at J, leaving 13 bases unmatched. CDR3: CATRPGLAGGGIYEQYF. CDR3 in DNA: TGTGCCACCAGACCGGGACTAGCGGGGGGTGGCATCTACGAGCAGTACTTC.

A remark on this clonotype: A clone one base away is much larger, so this may be a read error. This chain uses TRBV2 with TRBJ2-5, with D possibly TRBD1 on 6 matching bases. Germline-derived CDR1 and CDR2 are SNHLY and FYNNEI. V was cut by 6 bases and J by 4 bases, with 12 bases left in between. The CDR3 consists of 13 residues. The CDR3 protein is CASSGQFGETQYF. Written as DNA, the CDR3 is TGTGCCAGCAGCGGACAGTTCGGAGAGACCCAGTACTTC. The complete variable domain, with remaining parts taken from reference TRBV2 and TRBJ2-5, reads EPEVTQTPSHQVTQMGQEVILRCVPISNHLYFYWYRQILGQKVEFLVSFYNNEISEKSEIFDDQFSVERPDGSNFTLKIRSTKLEDSAMYFCASSGQFGETQYFGPGTRLLVL.

This clonotype appeared a few times. The rearrangement joins TRBV30 to TRBJ1-1; D gene uncertain. The ends were cut back, 2 bases at V and 11 bases at J, with 24 bases in the middle. Germline CDR1 is GTSNPN and CDR2 is SVGIG (reference sequence). This CDR3 has 15 amino acids. The CDR3 DNA is TGTGCCTGGAGTCAGGATACGGGAATAAAACCTCGGGCTTTCTTT. This codes for CAWSQDTGIKPRAFF. The entire variable domain, with the rest obtained from reference TRBV30 and TRBJ1-1, is as follows: SQTIHQWPATLVQPVGSPLSLECTVEGTSNPNLYWYRQAAGRGLQLLFYSVGIGQISSEVPQNLSASRPQDRQFILSSKKLLLSDSGFYLCAWSQDTGIKPRAFFGQGTRLTVV.

This chain joins TRBV19 and TRBJ2-2; D gene uncertain. V lost 6 bases to trimming and J lost 7 bases, with 9 bases between them. CDR3 length: 12 residues. CDR1 LNHDA and CDR2 SQIVND come from the germline V gene (reference sequence). CDR3 residues: CASRPPVGELFF. As DNA, the CDR3 is TGTGCCAGTAGGCCCCCTGTCGGGGAGCTGTTTTTT. Drawing the rest from reference TRBV19 and TRBJ2-2, the complete variable domain is DGGITQSPKYLFRKEGQNVTLSCEQNLNHDAMYWYRQDPGQGLRLIYYSQIVNDFQKGDIAEGYSVSREKKESFPLTVTSAQKNPTAFYLCASRPPVGELFFGEGSRLTVL.

The chain is built from TRBV11-1 and TRBJ2-1; 13 bases align to TRBD2. Germline CDR1 SGHAT, CDR2 FQDESV (reference sequence). V lost 8 bases to trimming and J lost 0 bases; unmatched junction nucleotides: 16. The CDR3 is 20 residues long. The CDR3 is CASSGVSGTSGVSSYNEQFF. Here the CDR3 DNA reads TGTGCCAGCTCGGGGGTATCCGGGACTAGCGGGGTTAGCTCCTACAATGAGCAGTTCTTC.

This clonotype has ten or more counts. The gene calls are TRBV5-1 and TRBJ2-2, with a possible D match to TRBD1 (5 bases). The germline CDR1 and CDR2 sequences are SGHRS and YFSETQ. V was pared by 0 bases and J by 1 base, with 13 bases between. The CDR3 contains 17 residues. As DNA, the CDR3 is TGCGCCAGCAGCTTGGGCCATGAGACAGAGAACACCGGGGAGCTGTTTTTT. Encoded protein: CASSLGHETENTGELFF. Drawing the rest from reference TRBV5-1 and TRBJ2-2, the complete variable domain is KAGVTQTPRYLIKTRGQQVTLSCSPISGHRSVSWYQQTPGQGLQFLFEYFSETQRNKGNFPGRFSGRQFSNSRSEMNVSTLELGDSALYLCASSLGHETENTGELFFGEGSRLTVL.

The chain joins TRBV5-6 to TRBJ1-2; 7 nucleotides line up with TRBD1. This CDR3 has 15 residues. Per the germline V gene, CDR1 is SGHDT and CDR2 is YYEEEE. Trimming at V came to 0 bases and at J to 4 bases, leaving 6 bases not matched to a gene. The CDR3 loop is CASSLEPTGPYGYTF. CDR3 sequence (DNA): TGTGCCAGCAGCTTGGAACCGACAGGGCCCTATGGCTACACCTTC.